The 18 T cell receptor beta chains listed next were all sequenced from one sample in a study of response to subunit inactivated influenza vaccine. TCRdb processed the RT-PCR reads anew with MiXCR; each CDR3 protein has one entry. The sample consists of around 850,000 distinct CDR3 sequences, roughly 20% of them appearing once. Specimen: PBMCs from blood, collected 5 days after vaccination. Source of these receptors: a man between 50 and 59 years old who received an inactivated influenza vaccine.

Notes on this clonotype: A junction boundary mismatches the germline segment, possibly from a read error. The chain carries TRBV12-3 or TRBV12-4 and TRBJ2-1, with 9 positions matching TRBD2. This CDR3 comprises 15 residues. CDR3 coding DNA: TGTGCCAGCAGTACATATAGCGGGGGTTTTAATGTGCAGTTCTTC. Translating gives CASSTYSGGFNVQFF.

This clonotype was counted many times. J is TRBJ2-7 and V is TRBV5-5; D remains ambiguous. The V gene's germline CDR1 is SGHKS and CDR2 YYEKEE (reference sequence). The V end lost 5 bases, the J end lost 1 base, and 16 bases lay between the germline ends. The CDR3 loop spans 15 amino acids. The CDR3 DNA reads TGTGCCAGCAGTCCGCCGGGCCTTCGATCCTACGAGCAGTACTTC. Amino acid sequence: CASSPPGLRSYEQYF.

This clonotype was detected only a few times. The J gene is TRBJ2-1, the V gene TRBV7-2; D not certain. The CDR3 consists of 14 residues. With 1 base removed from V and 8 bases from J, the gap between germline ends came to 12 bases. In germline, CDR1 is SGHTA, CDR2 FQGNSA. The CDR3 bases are TGTGCCAGCAGCTTAGTCCACTCCCAAGATGAGCAGTTCTTC. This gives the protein CASSLVHSQDEQFF.

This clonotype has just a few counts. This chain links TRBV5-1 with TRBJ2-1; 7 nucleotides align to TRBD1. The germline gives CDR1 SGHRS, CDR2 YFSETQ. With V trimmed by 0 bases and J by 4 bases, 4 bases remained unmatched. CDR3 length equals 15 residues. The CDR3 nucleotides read TGCGCCAGCAGCTTGGGGGGGACAGTATACAATGAGCAGTTCTTC. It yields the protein CASSLGGTVYNEQFF.

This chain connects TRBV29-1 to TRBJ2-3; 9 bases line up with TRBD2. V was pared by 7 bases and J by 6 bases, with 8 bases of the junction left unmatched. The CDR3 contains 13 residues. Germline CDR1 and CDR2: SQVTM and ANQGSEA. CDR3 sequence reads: CSAHQTSGDTQYF. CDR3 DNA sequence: TGCAGCGCCCACCAGACTAGCGGTGATACGCAGTATTTT.

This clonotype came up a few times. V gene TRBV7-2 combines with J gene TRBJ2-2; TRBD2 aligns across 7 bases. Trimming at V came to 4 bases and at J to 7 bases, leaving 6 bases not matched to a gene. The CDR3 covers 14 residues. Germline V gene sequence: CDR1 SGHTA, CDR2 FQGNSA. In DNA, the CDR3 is TGTGCCAGCAGCTCAGCGGGACTTGTCGGGGAGCTGTTTTTT. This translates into CASSSAGLVGELFF. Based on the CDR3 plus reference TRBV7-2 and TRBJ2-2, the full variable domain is GAGVSQSPSNKVTEKGKDVELRCDPISGHTALYWYRQSLGQGLEFLIYFQGNSAPDKSGLPSDRFSAERTGGSVSTLTIQRTQQEDSAVYLCASSSAGLVGELFFGEGSRLTVL.

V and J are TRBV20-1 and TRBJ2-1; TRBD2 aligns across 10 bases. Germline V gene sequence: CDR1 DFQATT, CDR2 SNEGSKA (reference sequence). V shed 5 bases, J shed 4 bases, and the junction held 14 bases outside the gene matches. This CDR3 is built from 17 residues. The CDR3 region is CSAGGAGGHRGYNEQFF. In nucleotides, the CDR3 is TGCAGTGCTGGGGGAGCGGGGGGGCACCGGGGATACAATGAGCAGTTCTTC.

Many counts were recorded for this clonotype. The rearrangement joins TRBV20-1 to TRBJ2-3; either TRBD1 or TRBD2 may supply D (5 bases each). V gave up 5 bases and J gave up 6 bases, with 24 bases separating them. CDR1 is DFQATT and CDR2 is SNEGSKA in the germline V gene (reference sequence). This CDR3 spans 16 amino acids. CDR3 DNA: TGCAGTGCTTCTGGGACCCTCTCCAACATTCCGGATACGCAGTATTTT. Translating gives CSASGTLSNIPDTQYF.

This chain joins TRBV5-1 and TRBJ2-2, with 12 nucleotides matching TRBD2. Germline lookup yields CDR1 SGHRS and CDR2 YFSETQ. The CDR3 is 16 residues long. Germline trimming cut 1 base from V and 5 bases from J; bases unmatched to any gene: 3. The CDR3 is CASSLTTSGGTGELFF. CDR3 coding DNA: TGCGCCAGCAGCTTGACGACTAGCGGGGGTACCGGGGAGCTGTTTTTT.

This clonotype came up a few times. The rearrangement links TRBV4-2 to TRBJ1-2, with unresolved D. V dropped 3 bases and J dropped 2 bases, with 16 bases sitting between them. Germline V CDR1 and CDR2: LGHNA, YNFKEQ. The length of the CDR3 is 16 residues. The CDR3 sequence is CASSHTSHDLNYGYTF. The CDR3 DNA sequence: TGTGCCAGCAGCCACACCAGTCATGATTTGAACTATGGCTACACCTTC.

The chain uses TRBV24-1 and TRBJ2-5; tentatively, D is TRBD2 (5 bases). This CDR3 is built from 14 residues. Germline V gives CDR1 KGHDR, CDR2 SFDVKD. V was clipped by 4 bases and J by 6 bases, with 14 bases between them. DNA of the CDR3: TGTGCCACCAGTGACGATCTAGCCTGGAAGACCCAGTACTTC. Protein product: CATSDDLAWKTQYF.

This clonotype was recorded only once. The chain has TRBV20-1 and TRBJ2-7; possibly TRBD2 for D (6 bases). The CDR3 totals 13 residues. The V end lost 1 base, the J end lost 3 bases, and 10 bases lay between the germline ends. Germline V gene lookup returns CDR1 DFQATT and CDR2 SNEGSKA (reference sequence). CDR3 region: CSARGVGSYEQYF. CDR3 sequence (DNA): TGCAGTGCTAGAGGCGTCGGGAGCTACGAGCAGTACTTC.

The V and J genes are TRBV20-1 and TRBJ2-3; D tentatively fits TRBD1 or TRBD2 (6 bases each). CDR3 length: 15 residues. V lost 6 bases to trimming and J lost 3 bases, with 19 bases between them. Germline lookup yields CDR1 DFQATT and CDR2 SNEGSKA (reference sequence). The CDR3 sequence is CSALHGGLVTDTQYF. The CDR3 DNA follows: TGCAGTGCCCTCCACGGGGGCCTTGTGACAGATACGCAGTATTTT.

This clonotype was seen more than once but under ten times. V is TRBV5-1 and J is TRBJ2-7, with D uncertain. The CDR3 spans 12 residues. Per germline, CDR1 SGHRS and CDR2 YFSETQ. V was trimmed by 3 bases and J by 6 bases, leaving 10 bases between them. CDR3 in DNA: TGCGCCAGCAGCTCCGGACGGACCGAGCAGTACTTC. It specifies CASSSGRTEQYF.

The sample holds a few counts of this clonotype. The CDR3 coding sequence is TGTGCCAGCAGCCCACAGTCCTCGGTCTCTTCAGGAAACACCATATATTTT. Translating gives CASSPQSSVSSGNTIYF. The chain is built from TRBV12-3 or TRBV12-4 and TRBJ1-3; D remains ambiguous. V lost 6 bases and J lost 4, with 22 bases in between. The CDR3 spans 17 residues.

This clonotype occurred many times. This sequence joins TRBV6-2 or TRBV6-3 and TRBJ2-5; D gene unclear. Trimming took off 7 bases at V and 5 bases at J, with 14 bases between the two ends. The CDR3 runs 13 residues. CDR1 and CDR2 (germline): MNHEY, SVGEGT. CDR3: CASNSLDRETQYF. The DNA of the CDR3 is TGTGCCAGCAATTCCTTGGACCGGGAGACCCAGTACTTC.

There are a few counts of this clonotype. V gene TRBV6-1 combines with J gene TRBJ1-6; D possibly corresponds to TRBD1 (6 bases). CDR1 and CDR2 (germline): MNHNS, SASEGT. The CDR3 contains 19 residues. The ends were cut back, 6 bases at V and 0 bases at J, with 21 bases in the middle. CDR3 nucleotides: TGTGCCAGCAGGCGATCCCCTCGACAGGAAAGCTCCTATAATTCACCCCTCCACTTT. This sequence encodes CASRRSPRQESSYNSPLHF.

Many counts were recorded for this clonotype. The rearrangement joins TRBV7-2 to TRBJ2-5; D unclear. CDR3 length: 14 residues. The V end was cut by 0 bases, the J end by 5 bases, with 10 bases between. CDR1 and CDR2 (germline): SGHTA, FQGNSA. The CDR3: CASSLASGVETQYF. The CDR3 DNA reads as TGTGCCAGCAGCTTAGCTTCCGGTGTTGAGACCCAGTACTTC. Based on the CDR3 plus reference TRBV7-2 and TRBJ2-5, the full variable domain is GAGVSQSPSNKVTEKGKDVELRCDPISGHTALYWYRQSLGQGLEFLIYFQGNSAPDKSGLPSDRFSAERTGGSVSTLTIQRTQQEDSAVYLCASSLASGVETQYFGPGTRLLVL.